The clone carrying this T cell receptor beta chain was recorded a few times. Its specificity is unknown. The data were taken from a study of tumor-infiltrating lymphocytes in localized non-small cell lung cancer. Looking at the study overall: The cohort mixed smokers and never-smokers, several histologies, and some post-neoadjuvant-chemotherapy samples. General study points: Recurrence-free survival showed no association with tumor T-cell fraction.

Method: immunoSEQ multiplex PCR; TCRdb's copy keeps in-frame clones and lacks some. This table has some 15,000 clones, around 82% appearing once. The receptor's source is a human donor with non-small cell lung cancer. Sequenced input: lung tumor tissue.

CDR3 sequence: CASSLDYRSSYEQYF. The CDR3, as DNA: TGTGCCAGCAGCTTAGATTACAGGAGCTCCTACGAGCAGTACTTC. The V call is TRBV7-9, the J call TRBJ2-7; D may be TRBD1 (5 bases). This CDR3 has 15 residues. CDR1 and CDR2 (germline): SEHNR, FQNEAQ (reference sequence). V lost 1 base to trimming and J lost 0 bases, with 10 bases between them.